These 2 T cell receptor beta chains were all obtained from the same sample, sequenced in a study of vaccination and CD4 T cells after COVID-19. Treatment indicated: roughly nine-day PBMC culture with coronavirus spike peptide pools or control peptides (ViraFEST assay). Their antigens remain unidentified. An Oncomine TCR Beta short-read assay was used to sequence the DNA from cultured CD4+ T cells. Each CDR3 protein gets one entry after TCRdb re-called the PCR reads with MiXCR. The table includes roughly 17,000 distinct CDR3 sequences, less than 65% detected once. The sample taken for sequencing was CD4+ T cells from blood, cultured in vitro. The source is a human donor who had recovered from COVID-19.

The J gene is TRBJ2-3, the V gene TRBV19; the match to TRBD2 covers 10 bases. The CDR3 has 15 amino acids. After removal of 4 bases from V and 2 bases from J, the junction contained 3 bases not matched to a gene. The germline V gene encodes CDR1 LNHDA and CDR2 SQIVND (reference sequence). For the CDR3, the DNA is TGTGCCAGTAGTACTAGCGGGGGAGACACAGATACGCAGTATTTT. Encoded protein: CASSTSGGDTDTQYF.

The CDR3 DNA follows: TGTGCCAGCAGTTTAGAGAACACTGAAGCTTTCTTT. It is translated as CASSLENTEAFF. The V and J genes are TRBV12-3 or TRBV12-4 and TRBJ1-1; D gene uncertain. Trimming took off 1 base at V and 1 base at J, with 1 base between the two ends. The CDR3 contains 12 residues.